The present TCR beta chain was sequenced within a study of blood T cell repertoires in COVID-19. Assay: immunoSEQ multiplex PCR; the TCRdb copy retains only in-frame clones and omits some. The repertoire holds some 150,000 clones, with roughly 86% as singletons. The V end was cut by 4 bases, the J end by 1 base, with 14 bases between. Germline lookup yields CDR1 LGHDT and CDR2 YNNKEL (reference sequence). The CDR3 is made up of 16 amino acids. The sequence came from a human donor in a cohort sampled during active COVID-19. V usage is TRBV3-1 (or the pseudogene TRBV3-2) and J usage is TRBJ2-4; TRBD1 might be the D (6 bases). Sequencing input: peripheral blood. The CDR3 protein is CASSPWDTGAKNIQYF. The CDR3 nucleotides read TGTGCCAGCAGCCCCTGGGACACCGGCGCCAAAAACATTCAGTACTTC.